The rows below give T cell receptor beta chains drawn from one sample of a study of beta chain features in type 1 diabetes. Some clones are missing from TCRdb's copy, which holds only in-frame ones; the method was immunoSEQ multiplex PCR. The data contain under 950,000 clones, under 20% of them singletons. The specimen sequenced was naive CD4+ T cells from blood. All receptors derive from a woman under 30 in good health. The CDR3 runs from the conserved cysteine through the conserved F or W.

TRBV4-3	TRBJ2-3	CASSQDPAYTDTQYF
TRBV13	TRBJ2-6	CASSSGLSGVDVLTF
TRBV20-1	TRBJ1-2	CSARRSHGYTF
TRBV4-1	TRBJ1-5	CASSQAPGRGSNQPQHF
TRBV4-3	TRBJ2-3	CASSQVGTGGDTQYF
TRBV4-3	TRBJ2-7	CASSQDLIRYEQYF
TRBV7-2	TRBJ2-1	CASSLDPGTGGINEQFF
TRBV4-3	TRBJ2-7	CASSQVSLAGAEQYF
TRBV6-1	TRBJ2-7	CASSLRLAGGLEQYF
TRBV27	TRBJ2-1	CASSLGREGGNEQFF
TRBV9	TRBJ1-4	CASSQQGQGEKLFF
TRBV11-2	TRBJ1-4	CASSLVVREEEKLFF
TRBV7-2	TRBJ1-5	CASSLVGGQAQPQHF
TRBV18	TRBJ2-1	CASSPPTDYNEQFF
TRBV6-5	TRBJ1-2	CASSYDHRHYGYTF
TRBV7-9	TRBJ1-1	CAGRLGANTEAFF
TRBV23-1	TRBJ2-5	CASSPCPSGIQETQYF
TRBV19	TRBJ1-5	CASSMGGRNSNQPQHF
TRBV7-2	TRBJ2-5	CASSLRVSKETQYF
TRBV19	TRBJ1-5	CASIQEWGLGNQPQHF
TRBV28	TRBJ2-1	CASNQFSQGRKNNEQFF
TRBV6-1	TRBJ2-3	CASSEGRGGGTDTQYF
TRBV7-9	TRBJ1-2	CASSLLFGYTF
TRBV4-3	TRBJ2-1	CASSQGGQGLNEQFF
TRBV11-2	TRBJ1-5	CASSLSGGQPQHF
TRBV5-1	TRBJ2-5	CASSFPQETQYF
TRBV7-6	TRBJ2-2	CASRAGNTGELFF
TRBV7-9	TRBJ1-1	CASSLEQGNTEAFF
TRBV4-2	TRBJ1-6	CASSQASSSYNSPLHF
TRBV28	TRBJ2-1	CASSSRTSGSYNEQFF
TRBV6-5	TRBJ1-2	CASRRDGNYGYTF
TRBV4-1	TRBJ2-3	CASSPVGIDTQYF
TRBV7-3	TRBJ2-7	CASSLAGGSTYEQYF
TRBV25-1	TRBJ2-3	CASSESSTQYF
TRBV7-2	TRBJ2-7	CASSASRGYEQYF
TRBV13	TRBJ2-4	CASSLARRKNIQYF
TRBV5-1	TRBJ2-3	CASSRDSGYTDTQYF